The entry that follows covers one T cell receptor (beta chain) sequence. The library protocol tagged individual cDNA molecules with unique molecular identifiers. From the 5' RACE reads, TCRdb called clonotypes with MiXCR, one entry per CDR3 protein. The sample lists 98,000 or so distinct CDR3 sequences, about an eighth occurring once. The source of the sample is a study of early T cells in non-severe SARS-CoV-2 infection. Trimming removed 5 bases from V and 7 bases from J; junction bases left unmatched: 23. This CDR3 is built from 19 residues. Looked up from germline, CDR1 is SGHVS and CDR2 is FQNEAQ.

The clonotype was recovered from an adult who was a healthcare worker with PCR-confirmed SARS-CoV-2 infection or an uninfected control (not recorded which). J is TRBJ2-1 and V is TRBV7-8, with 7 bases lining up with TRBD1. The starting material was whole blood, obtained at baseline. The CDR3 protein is CASSPLRVSYVGGGNEQFF. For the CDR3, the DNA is TGTGCCAGCAGCCCACTTAGAGTTTCGTACGTAGGGGGCGGGAATGAGCAGTTCTTC.